This TCR beta chain originates from a study of T cell responses to AZD1222 COVID-19 vaccine (dated by TCRdb to 2020 to 2022). General notes on the study: A total of about 250 trial participants underwent TCR sequencing, of whom roughly 210 had received two doses of AZD1222 and roughly 26 had received two doses of the MenACWY control vaccine. Trial participants were enrolled by age into 18-55, 56-69 and 70-plus year subgroups, with roughly 150, 30 and 60 TCR-sequenced participants respectively. General findings and caveats noted by the study authors: The whole spike protein was spanned by vaccine-associated CD4 TCRs, and dominant responses were seen in regions 160-218 and 743-854. A significant rise in spike-specific TCR breadth and depth was observed after two AZD1222 doses relative to day 0 and relative to MenACWY recipients. Epitopes outside the regions mutated in the B.1.351 and B.1.1.7 variants were reportedly recognized by nearly half of the unique spike-specific TCRs. Because no day 14 peak-response samples were available, the repertoires could be characterized only after the peak T cell response. Participants were mostly white British and included more females than males, and it was suggested by the authors that clonal diversity may have been underestimated. In the small 56-69-year group, the increase in depth fell short of significance, most likely because of low power. Conclusions about previously exposed vaccinees are limited because only six or seven AZD1222 recipients were SARS-CoV-2 seropositive at baseline.

Concerning this clone: Its antigen is still unknown. No much larger clone exists at a distance of one base, and base qualities are not known.

The CDR1 and CDR2 encoded by the germline V gene are MNHNS and SASEGT. The CDR3 runs 16 residues from the cysteine to the phenylalanine. Here the CDR3 DNA is all that survives: 48 bases in frame from base 1. V loses 4 bases at its end and J loses 1 base; junction bases beyond the gene matches: 4. The sample's time point label is to be understood as: about 28 days (+/-7) after the second vaccine dose. AZD1222 recipients given second doses at about 4 weeks or at about 12 weeks were pooled, since spike-specific TCR depth and breadth were not found to differ between the two schedules. The vaccinee samples were drawn from two UK trials, COV001 and COV002, one of which was a single-blind randomized controlled phase 2/3 trial testing AZD1222 (ChAdOx1 nCoV-19) in healthy adults. For TCRbeta chain sequencing, PBMC samples from trial participants were taken at day 0 and at day 28 after the second dose. The CDR3 regions of human TCRbeta chains were analyzed by immunosequencing. Per the source publication's procedure: TCRs in the repertoires were compared against a reference library of SARS-CoV-2-specific TCRs that had been generated with the MIRA antigen-specificity platform. Breadth meant the fraction of unique TCRs that were SARS-CoV-2-associated, whereas depth meant the fraction of total T cells that were SARS-CoV-2-associated. Each spike-specific TCR was assigned to its reactive spike region and to a CD4 or CD8 class using the MIRA data. Log10-transformed breadth and depth values were compared by one-way ANOVA with Sidak's multiple comparisons tests. TCRdb provides this immuneACCESS table in a form limited to in-frame rearrangements. Some clones are lacking; in checked studies, under half of them reflect an unresolved V gene, and why the rest are absent is not known. Clone size and V and J calls were adopted from that table, with D and trimming inferred from the DNA. The sample table holds 85,000 or so clones, of which about 86% were seen once. The ten most abundant clones make up roughly 6% of the sample.

The chain is encoded by TRBV6-1 joined to TRBJ1-6; a stretch of 7 junction bases matches TRBD1. The sample was peripheral blood, taken 28 days after the second AZD1222 dose. This TCR derives from an adult who received the AZD1222 COVID-19 vaccine. The CDR3: CASSARQGSYNSPLHF. The DNA sequence is given as TGTGCCAGCAGTGCCCGACAGGGATCCTATAATTCACCCCTCCACTTT.